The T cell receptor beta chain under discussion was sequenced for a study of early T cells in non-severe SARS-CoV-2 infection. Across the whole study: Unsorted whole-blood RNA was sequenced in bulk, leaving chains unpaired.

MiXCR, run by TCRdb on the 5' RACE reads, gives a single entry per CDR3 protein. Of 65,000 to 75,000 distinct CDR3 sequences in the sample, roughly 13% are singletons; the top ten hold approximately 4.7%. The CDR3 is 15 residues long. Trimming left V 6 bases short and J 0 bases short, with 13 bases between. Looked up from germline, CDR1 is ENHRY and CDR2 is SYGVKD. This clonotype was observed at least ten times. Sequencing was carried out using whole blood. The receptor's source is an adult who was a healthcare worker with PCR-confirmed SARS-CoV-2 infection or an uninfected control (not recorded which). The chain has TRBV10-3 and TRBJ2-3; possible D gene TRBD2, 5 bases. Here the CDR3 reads CAIRPLATSTDTQYF. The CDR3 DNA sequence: TGTGCCATCAGGCCATTAGCGACCAGCACAGATACGCAGTATTTT.